The T cell receptor (beta chain) described here comes from a study of blood T cells in healthy people across ages (dated by TCRdb to about 2015). Background on the whole study: Template switching captured roughly one uniquely barcoded TCR beta cDNA molecule per two T cells in model experiments. To track age-related changes in TCR beta repertoire diversity, the study relied on deep sequencing normalized with unique cDNA molecular identifiers. Donors were grouped into four age groups: young (average approximately 16 years), middle-aged (39), aged (roughly 62) and long-lived (around 80). To avoid experimental bias, donors of different ages were spread randomly across the sequencing lanes. For two donors (one aged 18 to 30 and one aged 80 or older), the study analyzed two additional independent replicas of 1 million unique cDNA reads from the same blood draw. Summary of the overall study and its limitations: Total diversity estimates from one million sequenced T cells were considered lower bounds and underestimates. There was a strong correlation between observed TCR beta diversity and the percentage of naive T cells measured by flow cytometry. Because donor CMV infection status was unknown, age-related changes in expanded clonotypes were potentially confounded. Observed TCR beta diversity per million T cells fell roughly linearly with age, and a significant reduction was already apparent by age roughly 40. Bulk unsorted PBMC profiling prevented conclusive comparison of naive and antigen-experienced compartments. Compared with the aged group, the long-lived group had more naive CD4+ T cells, fewer expanded clones and increased TCR diversity, a pattern suggesting age selection.

Trimming takes 6 bases off V and 3 bases off J; junction bases not matched to a gene: 9. The germline V gene (reference sequence) specifies DFQATT as CDR1 and SNEGSKA as CDR2. The CDR3 starts with the cysteine, ends with the phenylalanine, and has 15 residues. This entry keeps only the CDR3 DNA: 45 bases, framed from base 1. Systemically healthy Caucasian individuals from Russia, approximately 39 in total and aged about 6 to 90 years, were included as donors. Ten milliliters of peripheral blood were collected from each donor into EDTA-treated Vacutainer tubes. Ficoll-Paque density-gradient centrifugation was used to isolate PBMCs, with at least 7 million obtained per sample. Trizol reagent was used to extract total RNA from the PBMCs, yielding at least 5 micrograms per sample. For every donor, flow cytometry on a PBMC aliquot measured the percentage of naive CD45RAhigh/CD27high T cells. With respect to this clonotype: Its binding antigen is unknown. No per-base quality is available; no much larger clone lies one base away.

The receptor library was made with 5' RACE. Sequenced on an Illumina HiSeq 2500. A second PCR of 7 to 11 cycles was performed with a sample-barcoded 5' primer and a J-beta primer mix. Each TCR beta cDNA molecule received a unique molecular identifier from a template-switch 5' adaptor carrying 12 random nucleotides. Each sample yielded at least 3 million CDR3-containing paired-end reads. The Mint cDNA synthesis kit, primed by a TRBC-specific oligonucleotide, was used to synthesize first-strand cDNA from all RNA. After uracil-DNA glycosylase treatment, a first 18-cycle PCR used universal primers M1SS and BC2_uni_R on all cDNA. As for the authors' bioinformatics: For normalization, 1 million high-quality reads were randomly selected from each sample, with every read carrying a distinct molecular identifier. Reads sharing molecular identifiers were discarded rather than binned into consensus sequences. MiTCR, run with a Q25 quality threshold and the strictest error-elimination algorithm, handled CDR3 identification, clonotype clustering and error correction. Lower-bound total TCR beta diversity was estimated with a nonparametric unseen species model using Euler transformation. The public reads were quality trimmed at Q25 with fastp and then assembled into clones with MiXCR by TCRdb, keeping productive beta chains. Rows are unified per CDR3 protein, each entry keeping the most common DNA and genes. These V and J calls derive from TCRdb rather than the authors' analysis. For this sample there are 550,000 to 800,000 distinct CDR3 sequences; around 21% appear just once. The top ten clonotypes cover approximately 3.7% of the sample.

The chain links TRBV20-1 with TRBJ2-2; 8 bases in the middle match TRBD1. The origin of this receptor is a man between 70 and 80 years old in good health. Sequenced material: blood. The DNA is as follows: TGCAGTGCCCGAATGGACAGGGAATACACCGGGGAGCTGTTTTTT. The resulting protein is CSARMDREYTGELFF.